Given below is one T cell receptor beta chain in context. This sample stems from a study of T cell changes during pregnancy in multiple sclerosis. Data came from immunoSEQ multiplex PCR; TCRdb stores just in-frame clones and leaves some out. The sample carries 55,000 or so clones, 92% recorded once. The V gene end was trimmed by 5 bases and the J gene end by 0 bases; junction bases not matched to a gene: 6. Per the germline V gene, CDR1 is SGHTA and CDR2 is FQGNSA. This CDR3 is 16 amino acids long. The chain couples TRBV7-2 to TRBJ2-2, with TRBD1 matching over 7 bases. The sample consisted of CD4+ T cells from peripheral blood mononuclear cells, taken after pregnancy. The TCR originated in a female donor in good health, enrolled as a control in a pregnancy study. The CDR3 sequence: CASSPRQGANTGELFF. Here the CDR3 DNA reads TGTGCCAGCAGCCCCCGACAGGGCGCGAACACCGGGGAGCTGTTTTTT.